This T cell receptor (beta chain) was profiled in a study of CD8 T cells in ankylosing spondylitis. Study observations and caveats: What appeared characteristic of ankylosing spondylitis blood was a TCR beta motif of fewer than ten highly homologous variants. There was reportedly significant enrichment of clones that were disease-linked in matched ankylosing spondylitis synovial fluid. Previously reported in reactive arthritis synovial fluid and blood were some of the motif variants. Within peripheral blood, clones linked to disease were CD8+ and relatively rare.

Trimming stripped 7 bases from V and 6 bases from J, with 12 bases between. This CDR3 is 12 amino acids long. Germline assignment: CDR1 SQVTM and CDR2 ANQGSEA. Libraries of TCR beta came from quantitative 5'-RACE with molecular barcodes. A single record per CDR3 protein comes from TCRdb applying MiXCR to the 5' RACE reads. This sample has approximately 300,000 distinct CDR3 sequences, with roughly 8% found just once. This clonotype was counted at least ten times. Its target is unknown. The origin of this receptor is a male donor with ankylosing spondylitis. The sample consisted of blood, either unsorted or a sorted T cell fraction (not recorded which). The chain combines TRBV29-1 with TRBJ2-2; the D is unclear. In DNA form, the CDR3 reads TGCAGCGCCCACCGGTTAGCCGGGGAGCTGTTTTTT. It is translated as CSAHRLAGELFF.